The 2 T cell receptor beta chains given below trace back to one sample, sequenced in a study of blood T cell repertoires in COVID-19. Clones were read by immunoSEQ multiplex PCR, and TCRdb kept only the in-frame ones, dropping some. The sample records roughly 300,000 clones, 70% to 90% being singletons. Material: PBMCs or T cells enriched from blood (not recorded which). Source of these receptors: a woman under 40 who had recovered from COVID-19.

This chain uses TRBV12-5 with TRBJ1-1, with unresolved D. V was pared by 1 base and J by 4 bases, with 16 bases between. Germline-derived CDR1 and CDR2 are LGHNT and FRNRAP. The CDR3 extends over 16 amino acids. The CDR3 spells CASGLGYGSHGTEAFF. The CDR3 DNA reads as TGTGCTAGTGGTTTGGGCTACGGGTCCCACGGCACTGAAGCTTTCTTT.

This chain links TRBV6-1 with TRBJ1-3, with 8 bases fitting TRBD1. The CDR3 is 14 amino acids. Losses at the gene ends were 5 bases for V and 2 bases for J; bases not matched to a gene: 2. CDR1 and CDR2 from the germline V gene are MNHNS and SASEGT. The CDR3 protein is CASSLTGAGNTIYF. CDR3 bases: TGTGCCAGCAGTCTGACAGGGGCTGGAAACACCATATATTTT.